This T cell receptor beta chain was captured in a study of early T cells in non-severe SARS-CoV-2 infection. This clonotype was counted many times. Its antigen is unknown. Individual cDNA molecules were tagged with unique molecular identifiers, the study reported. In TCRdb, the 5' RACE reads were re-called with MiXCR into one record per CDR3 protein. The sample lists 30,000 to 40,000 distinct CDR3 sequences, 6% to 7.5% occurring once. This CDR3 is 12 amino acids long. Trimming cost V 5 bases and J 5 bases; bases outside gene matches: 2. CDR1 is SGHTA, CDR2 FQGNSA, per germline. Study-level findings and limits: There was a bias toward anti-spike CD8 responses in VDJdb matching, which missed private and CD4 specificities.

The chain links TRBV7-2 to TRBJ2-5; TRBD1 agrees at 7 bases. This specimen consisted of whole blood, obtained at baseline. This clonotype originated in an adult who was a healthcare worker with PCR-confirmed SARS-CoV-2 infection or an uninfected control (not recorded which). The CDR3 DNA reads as TGTGCCAGCAGCAGGGGGCCGGAGACCCAGTACTTC. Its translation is CASSRGPETQYF.